Following are 5 T cell receptor beta chains from one sample sequenced in a study of graft-versus-host responses after intestinal transplantation. These receptors are not linked to any known antigen. TCRdb keeps only in-frame clones here, not all; method: immunoSEQ multiplex PCR. The table shows about 85,000 clones, with approximately 82% occurring only once. This specimen was unstimulated CD4+ T cells sorted from spleen or lymph node cells, taken before intestinal transplant. The source of these receptors is a human donor who received an intestinal transplant.

This chain joins TRBV28 and TRBJ2-7; TRBD1 matches 8 bases. Germline V gene sequence: CDR1 MDHEN, CDR2 SYDVKM. J lost 3 bases, V lost 5 bases, and 9 bases had no gene match. The length of the CDR3 is 15 residues. CDR3 in DNA: TGTGCCAGCAGTACCCTAGGACAGGGCATCTACGAGCAGTACTTC. Amino acids: CASSTLGQGIYEQYF.

V usage is TRBV7-9 and J usage is TRBJ2-2; 8 bases fit TRBD2. The CDR3 contains 17 residues. V lost 6 bases and J lost 5; bases outside the gene matches: 14. The V gene's germline CDR1 is SEHNR and CDR2 FQNEAQ (reference sequence). CDR3 DNA: TGTGCCAGCAGTCGATCCGGGAGGGGCCTAGGAACCGGGGAGCTGTTTTTT. This encodes CASSRSGRGLGTGELFF. Combining the CDR3 with reference TRBV7-9 and TRBJ2-2 gives the whole variable domain DTGVSQNPRHKITKRGQNVTFRCDPISEHNRLYWYRQTLGQGPEFLTYFQNEAQLEKSRLLSDRFSAERPKGSFSTLEIQRTEQGDSAMYLCASSRSGRGLGTGELFFGEGSRLTVL.

This clone was counted once. The chain couples TRBV5-1 to TRBJ2-5; 14 positions match TRBD2. Per germline, CDR1 SGHRS and CDR2 YFSETQ. This CDR3 has 15 residues. V trimming: 4 bases; J trimming: 3 bases; junction bases outside the gene matches: 2. This CDR3 is CASSPGLAGEETQYF. CDR3 bases: TGCGCCAGCAGCCCGGGACTAGCGGGGGAAGAGACCCAGTACTTC.

The chain couples TRBV2 to TRBJ2-7, with TRBD2 matching 8 bases. This CDR3 has 15 amino acids. The junction had 6 bases not matched to a gene; V was cut back by 2 bases and J by 3 bases. Per germline, CDR1 SNHLY and CDR2 FYNNEI. CDR3 amino acids: CASSEFQREIYEQYF. CDR3 DNA sequence: TGTGCCAGCAGTGAATTCCAGCGGGAGATCTACGAGCAGTACTTC.

This chain joins TRBV5-6 and TRBJ2-3; the D is unclear. The V end was cut by 1 base, the J end by 0 bases, with 9 bases between. Germline V gene sequence: CDR1 SGHDT, CDR2 YYEEEE. The CDR3 totals 15 residues. As DNA, the CDR3 is TGTGCCAGCAGCTTGCGGTCCTTAAGCACAGATACGCAGTATTTT. This sequence encodes CASSLRSLSTDTQYF.